The 11 T cell receptor beta chains below were found in one sample sequenced in a study of blood T cell repertoires in COVID-19. The protocol was immunoSEQ multiplex PCR, while the TCRdb copy is restricted to in-frame clones and leaves out a portion. The profile shows 110,000 or so clones, roughly 90% of them singletons. Sequenced material: peripheral blood. These receptors originate from a woman aged 65 to 85 who had recovered from COVID-19.

The chain links TRBV24-1 to TRBJ1-5; 8 bases are a match to TRBD1. The V segment lost 7 bases and the J segment 7 bases; nucleotides outside the gene matches: 11. Germline V gene lookup returns CDR1 KGHDR and CDR2 SFDVKD. The length of the CDR3 is 15 residues. CDR3 region: CATRSAGGDQQPQHF. CDR3 bases: TGTGCCACCAGAAGTGCAGGGGGCGATCAGCAGCCCCAGCATTTT.

The chain recombines TRBV6-5 with TRBJ2-1, with 8 bases fitting TRBD1. Germline trimming cut 6 bases from V and 8 bases from J; bases unmatched to any gene: 12. Germline lookup yields CDR1 MNHEY and CDR2 SVGAGI. CDR3 length equals 15 residues. CDR3 loop: CASSPMGQAFDEQFF. CDR3 coding DNA: TGTGCCAGCAGCCCCATGGGACAGGCGTTCGATGAGCAGTTCTTC.

The genes are TRBV24-1 and TRBJ2-3; TRBD1 matches 7 bases. CDR3 length equals 15 residues. The V gene end was trimmed by 4 bases and the J gene end by 2 bases; junction bases not matched to a gene: 5. CDR1 is KGHDR and CDR2 is SFDVKD in the germline V gene. The CDR3: CATSESGQFTDTQYF. The CDR3, as DNA: TGTGCCACCAGTGAGTCGGGACAGTTCACAGATACGCAGTATTTT.

This clone has just a few counts. This chain uses TRBV6-2 or TRBV6-3 with TRBJ1-6, with 7 bases matching TRBD1. V lost 4 bases to trimming and J lost 7 bases; unmatched junction nucleotides: 4. Germline CDR1 and CDR2: MNHEY and SVGEGT. The CDR3 is made up of 14 amino acids. CDR3 nucleotides: TGTGCCAGCAGTTTCGCCAGGGGGAATTCACCCCTCCACTTT. This encodes CASSFARGNSPLHF.

The gene calls are TRBV7-3 and TRBJ1-2, with 7 positions matching TRBD1. The V and J ends lost 4 bases and 3 bases, in that order; junction bases with no gene match: 8. Per the germline V gene, CDR1 is SGHTA and CDR2 is FQGTGA. This CDR3 is 15 amino acids long. The CDR3 loop is CASSSNVGGDYGYTF. The DNA of the CDR3 is TGTGCCAGCAGCTCTAACGTAGGGGGCGACTATGGCTACACCTTC.

This clone appeared a single time. This rearrangement joins TRBV28 to TRBJ1-1, with TRBD1 matching 8 bases. V lost 6 bases, J lost 0 bases, and 12 bases stayed unmatched. Per germline, CDR1 MDHEN and CDR2 SYDVKM. There are 17 residues in the CDR3. In DNA, the CDR3 is TGTGCCAGCAGACCAGTTCAGGGGGCGGGCCTGAACACTGAAGCTTTCTTT. Its translation: CASRPVQGAGLNTEAFF.

The gene calls are TRBV5-5 and TRBJ2-5; 8 nucleotides line up with TRBD1. Germline assignment: CDR1 SGHKS and CDR2 YYEKEE (reference sequence). The length of the CDR3 is 14 residues. J lost 6 bases, V lost 0 bases, and 4 bases had no gene match. The CDR3 nucleotides read TGTGCCAGCAGCTTGGCCGGACAGGGAAAGACCCAGTACTTC. It encodes CASSLAGQGKTQYF.

The chain carries TRBV27 and TRBJ2-7; 7 positions match TRBD1. V gave up 5 bases and J gave up 9 bases; unmatched junction bases: 10. The CDR3 loop spans 13 amino acids. The V gene's germline CDR1 is MNHEY and CDR2 SMNVEV (reference sequence). The CDR3 region is CASSADRDEWQYF. CDR3 coding DNA: TGTGCCAGCAGTGCCGACAGGGATGAATGGCAGTACTTC.

CDR3 bases: TGTGCCAGCAGCTTGGGGACACTCCTCTACGAGCAGTACTTC. Its translation is CASSLGTLLYEQYF. V gene TRBV5-5 combines with J gene TRBJ2-7; possible D gene TRBD1, 5 bases. Between the trimmed V and J ends, which lost 0 bases and 3 bases, there was a span of 10 bases. The germline V gene has CDR1 SGHKS and CDR2 YYEKEE (reference sequence). The CDR3 sequence is 14 residues long.

This chain uses TRBV7-2 with TRBJ1-2, with D possibly being TRBD1 (5 bases). CDR1 is SGHTA, CDR2 FQGNSA, per germline. Trimming stripped 1 base from V and 7 bases from J, with 16 bases between. CDR3 length equals 15 residues. The CDR3 spells CASSLGRARLGGYTF. DNA for the CDR3: TGTGCCAGCAGCTTAGGCAGGGCTAGATTGGGTGGCTACACCTTC.

The CDR3 sequence is CASSQTAGVGYTF. The CDR3 region has the DNA TGTGCCAGCAGTCAGACAGCAGGGGTAGGCTACACCTTC. The rearrangement links TRBV12-3 or TRBV12-4 to TRBJ1-2; D perhaps matches TRBD1 (6 bases). Trimming removed 5 bases from V and 8 bases from J, with 15 bases in between. This CDR3 contains 13 residues.